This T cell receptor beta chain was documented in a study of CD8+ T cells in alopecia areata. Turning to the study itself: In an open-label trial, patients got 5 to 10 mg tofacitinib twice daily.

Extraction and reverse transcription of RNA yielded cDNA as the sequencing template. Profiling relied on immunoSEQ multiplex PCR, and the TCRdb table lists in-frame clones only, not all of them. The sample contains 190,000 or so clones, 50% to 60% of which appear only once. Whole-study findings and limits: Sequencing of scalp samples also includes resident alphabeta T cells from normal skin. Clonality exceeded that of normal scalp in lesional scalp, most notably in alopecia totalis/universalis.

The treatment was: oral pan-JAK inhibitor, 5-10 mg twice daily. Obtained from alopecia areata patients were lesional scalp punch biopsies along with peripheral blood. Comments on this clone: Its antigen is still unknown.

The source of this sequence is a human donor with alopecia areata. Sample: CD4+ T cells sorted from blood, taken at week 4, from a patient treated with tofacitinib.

The CDR3 region has the DNA TGTGCCAGCAGCTTATTCTACACCGGGGAGCTGTTTTTT. Protein: CASSLFYTGELFF. The V and J genes are TRBV7-2 and TRBJ2-2; D gene unclear. This CDR3 is built from 13 residues. V was shortened by 2 bases and J by 3 bases, with 4 bases between the two germline ends. Germline V gene sequence: CDR1 SGHTA, CDR2 FQGNSA.